This is a list of T cell receptor beta chains from one sample in a study of cytomegalovirus exposure and HLA in healthy donors. Only in-frame clones appear in the TCRdb table, and some are missing; sequencing was by immunoSEQ multiplex PCR. The top ten hold about 3.1% of the sample, which has about 130,000 clones, roughly 69% seen once. Material for sequencing was PBMCs. Receptors were obtained from a human donor in good health. CDR3s include the opening cysteine and the closing phenylalanine or tryptophan.

v_call	j_call	cdr3_aa
TRBV5-1	TRBJ1-6	CASSARPGQGPNSPLHF
TRBV30	TRBJ2-7	CAWSQGYEQYF
TRBV4-3	TRBJ1-1	CASSQDRQTEAFF
TRBV28	TRBJ2-1	CASSLSTTYNEQFF
TRBV9	TRBJ2-4	CASSMLPRGDIQYF
TRBV27	TRBJ2-7	CASSPTGGRYEQYF
TRBV18	TRBJ2-2	CASSPQQGEITGELFF
TRBV9	TRBJ2-1	CASSFGTSGPTTPYNEQFF
TRBV7-9	TRBJ1-2	CASSPIEGLQGIRGYTF
TRBV7-8	TRBJ1-6	CASSLLGGTGINSPLHF
TRBV11-2	TRBJ1-4	CASSLRDGREGEKLFF
TRBV14	TRBJ1-2	CASSRQFYGYTF
TRBV7-9	TRBJ2-1	CASSLVRTGVSSNEQFF
TRBV9	TRBJ2-2	CASSVGLAGTGELFF
TRBV7-6	-	CASSPIRSYEQYF
TRBV9	TRBJ2-3	CASSVVVGVTDTQYF
TRBV7-2	TRBJ2-7	CASSLDSGGLYEQYF
TRBV9	TRBJ2-1	CASSVAVASGGLLYNEQFF
TRBV27	TRBJ2-5	CASRRQGVETQYF
TRBV7-2	TRBJ2-7	CASSLMGLAGASSYEQYF
TRBV5-1	TRBJ2-6	CASSSRGRGANVLTF
TRBV6-1	TRBJ2-7	CASSPRGEAYEQYF
TRBV9	TRBJ1-1	CASSRQTSNTEAFF
TRBV28	TRBJ1-5	CASSASGTGVQPQHF
TRBV29-1	TRBJ1-3	CSAETGDRTIYF
TRBV7-9	TRBJ2-6	CAGIDPREQTRSGANVLTF
TRBV18	TRBJ2-5	CASSPPGLGLEQYF
TRBV11-3	TRBJ2-1	CASKENSNEQFF
TRBV21-1	TRBJ2-5	CASSKRDRGEETQYF
TRBV30	TRBJ1-3	CAWSGSEYSGNTIYF
TRBV7-3	TRBJ1-1	CASSLEGRNTEAFF
TRBV30	TRBJ1-6	CAWSEQGSYNSPLHF
TRBV4-2	TRBJ2-3	CASSQVSGGSHADTQYF
TRBV7-7	TRBJ2-5	CASSPGTTGTQYF
TRBV29-1	TRBJ2-7	CSVEGQGAYEQYF
TRBV27	TRBJ2-7	CASSLFYRGQHNYEQYF
TRBV27	TRBJ1-2	CASSPDGVRDGYTF
TRBV7-2	TRBJ2-3	CASSENLGLAGRTDTQYF
TRBV19	TRBJ1-2	CASRRPWAGGDNYGYTF
TRBV6-1	TRBJ2-7	CASSAQGGSSYEQYF
TRBV6-5	TRBJ2-5	CASSYWGGRGETQYF
TRBV9	TRBJ2-3	CASSVARAGGEDTDTQYF
TRBV7-8	TRBJ1-2	CASSLAQANGYTF
TRBV7-2	TRBJ1-2	CASSLEQGAGYGYTF
TRBV11-3	TRBJ2-3	CASSLGPSTDTQYF